These 10 T cell receptor beta chains originate from one sample sequenced in a study of blood T cells in healthy people across ages. Together with a sample-barcoded 5' primer, a J-beta primer mix was included in a second PCR lasting about 6 to 11 cycles. From the 5' RACE reads, TCRdb called clonotypes with MiXCR, one entry per CDR3 protein. This table has roughly 1,500,000 distinct CDR3 sequences, 42% appearing once. Sequencing input: blood. These receptors were taken from a woman aged 18-29 years in good health.

The rearrangement uses TRBV3-1 and TRBJ1-2, with unresolved D. The CDR3 has 15 amino acids. The V end was cut by 4 bases, the J end by 1 base, with 13 bases between. Germline CDR1 and CDR2: LGHDT and YNNKEL (reference sequence). CDR3 region: CASSLSPGSNYGYTF. Written as DNA, the CDR3 is TGTGCCAGCAGCCTGTCACCGGGCAGTAACTATGGCTACACCTTC.

V gene TRBV6-2 or TRBV6-3 combines with J gene TRBJ1-5; no reliable D call. Germline lookup yields CDR1 MNHEY and CDR2 SVGEGT. This CDR3 has 16 amino acids. Trimming stripped 0 bases from V and 6 bases from J, with 15 bases between. In nucleotides, the CDR3 is TGTGCCAGCAGTTACTCGAGCATAGGTTCCGGTCAGCCCCAGCATTTT. It encodes CASSYSSIGSGQPQHF.

This chain connects TRBV5-1 to TRBJ2-7, with D hard to call. The CDR3 covers 13 residues. The germline V gene has CDR1 SGHRS and CDR2 YFSETQ. With 5 bases removed from V and 0 bases from J, the gap between germline ends came to 9 bases. Here the CDR3 DNA reads TGCGCCAGCAGGAACAGCGACTCCTACGAGCAGTACTTC. Translating it yields CASRNSDSYEQYF.

The gene calls are TRBV28 and TRBJ2-5, with D perhaps TRBD2 (6 bases). Germline lookup yields CDR1 MDHEN and CDR2 SYDVKM. V lost 9 bases, J lost 1 base, and 12 bases lay in between. There are 13 residues in the CDR3. CDR3 region: CASMLGGQETQYF. Written as DNA, the CDR3 is TGTGCCAGTATGCTGGGGGGCCAAGAGACCCAGTACTTC.

This clonotype was counted only a few times. The chain combines TRBV24-1 with TRBJ2-1; D remains unclear. The CDR3 spans 12 residues. The V end lost 0 bases, the J end lost 7 bases, and 3 bases lay between the germline ends. Germline loops: CDR1 KGHDR, CDR2 SFDVKD. CDR3 sequence reads: CATSDLWNEQFF. The CDR3 DNA reads as TGTGCCACCAGTGATTTGTGGAATGAGCAGTTCTTC.

This sequence joins TRBV10-2 and TRBJ2-7; D remains ambiguous. Germline assignment: CDR1 WSHSY and CDR2 SAAADI. V was trimmed by 0 bases and J by 3 bases, leaving 9 bases between them. The CDR3 runs 14 residues. DNA of the CDR3: TGCGCCAGCAGTGAGTCTCAAGAGTTCTACGAGCAGTACTTC. It translates to CASSESQEFYEQYF.

This chain links TRBV20-1 with TRBJ1-2, with 7 bases matching TRBD1. Germline values: CDR1 DFQATT, CDR2 SNEGSKA (reference sequence). V shed 7 bases, J shed 6 bases, and the junction held 5 bases outside the gene matches. The CDR3 has 11 residues. In DNA, the CDR3 is TGCAGTGTCCAGGGGGAGGATGGCTACACCTTC. Its protein product is CSVQGEDGYTF.

Comment on this clonotype: Relative to the germline gene, one junction end is altered; a read error may explain this. The V gene is TRBV12-3 or TRBV12-4, the J gene TRBJ2-7; TRBD1 aligns across 7 bases. The CDR3 is 14 residues long. CDR3 protein: CASRSTGLSCEQYF. CDR3 coding DNA: TGTGCCAGCAGATCGACAGGGCTGTCCTGCGAGCAGTACTTC.

The chain has TRBV27 and TRBJ1-2; 7 positions agree with TRBD1. Germline lookup yields CDR1 MNHEY and CDR2 SMNVEV (reference sequence). The CDR3 has 14 residues. Trimming took 6 bases from V and 6 from J; bases not matched to a gene: 10. This CDR3 is CASRGPGQRDGYTF. As DNA, the CDR3 is TGTGCCAGCAGGGGACCGGGACAGAGAGATGGCTACACCTTC.

This sequence joins TRBV21-1 and TRBJ2-3; the DNA was not compared with TRBD2, the D call given in the table. TRBV21-1 is shown as a pseudogene. The CDR3 runs 16 residues. CDR3 nucleotides: TGTGCCAGCAGCAAAGGAGAGGGATCTGGTACAGATACGCAGTATTTT. Protein product: CASSKGEGSGTDTQYF.